The sequence of this T cell receptor beta chain was determined in a study of blood T cell repertoires in COVID-19. Study-wide context: Donors in the United States, Italy and Spain gave samples during acute or convalescent COVID-19. T cells, B-cell-depleted T cells, or PBMCs supplied cDNA or gDNA.

Trimming shortened V by 6 bases and J by 7 bases, and 13 bases separated the two germline ends. The CDR3 length is 13 residues. Germline CDR1 and CDR2: LNHDA and SQIVND (reference sequence). Methods used by the authors: Amplified reference gene primers provided the basis for estimating nucleated cell counts. Using immunoSEQ multiplex PCR, the repertoire was profiled, and TCRdb retains in-frame clones only, with some absent. The DNA gave D and trimming, while V, J and clone size come from that table. The table lists approximately 150,000 clones, over 60% of them singletons. The material sequenced was peripheral blood. The receptor was derived from a man aged 50-59 years with acute or convalescent COVID-19. J is TRBJ2-1 and V is TRBV19, with a possible D match to TRBD1 (6 bases). CDR3 sequence: CASREQGRNEQFF. For the CDR3, the DNA is TGTGCCAGTAGAGAACAGGGCCGAAATGAGCAGTTCTTC.